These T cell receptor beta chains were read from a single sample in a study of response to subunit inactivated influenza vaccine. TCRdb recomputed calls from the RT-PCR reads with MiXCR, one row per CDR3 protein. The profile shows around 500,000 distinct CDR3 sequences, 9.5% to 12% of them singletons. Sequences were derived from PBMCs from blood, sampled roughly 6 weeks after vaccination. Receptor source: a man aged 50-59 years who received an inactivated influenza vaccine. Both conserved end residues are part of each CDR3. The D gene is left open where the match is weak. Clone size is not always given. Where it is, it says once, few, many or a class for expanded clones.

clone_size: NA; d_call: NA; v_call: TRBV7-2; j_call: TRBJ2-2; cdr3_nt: TGTGCCAGCAGCCTAGGACAGCGGGCGGTCGGGGAGCTGTTTTTT; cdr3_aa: CASSLGQRAVGELFF
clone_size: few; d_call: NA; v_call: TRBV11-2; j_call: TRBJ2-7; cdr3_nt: TGTGCCAGCAGCGCCCTAAAGGGGCCGCCAAGCTCCTACGAGCAGTACTTC; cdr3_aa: CASSALKGPPSSYEQYF
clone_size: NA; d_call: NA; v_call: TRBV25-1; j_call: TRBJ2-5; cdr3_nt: TGTGCCAGCAGTGACCGAGGGTCTCCTCGGGAGACCCAGTACTTC; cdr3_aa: CASSDRGSPRETQYF
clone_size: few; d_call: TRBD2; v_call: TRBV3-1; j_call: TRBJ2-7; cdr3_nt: TGTGCCAGCAGCCAGGGAAGCGGGACTAGCCTCTACGAGCAGTACTTC; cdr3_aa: CASSQGSGTSLYEQYF
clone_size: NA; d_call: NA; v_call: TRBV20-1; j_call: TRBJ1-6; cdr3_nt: TGCAGTGCTGAGAAGGGATCACCCCTCCACTTT; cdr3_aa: CSAEKGSPLHF
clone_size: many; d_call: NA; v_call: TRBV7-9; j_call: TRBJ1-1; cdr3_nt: TGTGCCAGCAGCCCCCGGGCTAACACTGAAGCTTTCTTT; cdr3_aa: CASSPRANTEAFF
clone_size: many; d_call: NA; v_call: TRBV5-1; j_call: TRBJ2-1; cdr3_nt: TGCGCCAGCAGCTTTGGGGGGCGCCTTTGGAGTGAGCAGTTCTTC; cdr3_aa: CASSFGGRLWSEQFF
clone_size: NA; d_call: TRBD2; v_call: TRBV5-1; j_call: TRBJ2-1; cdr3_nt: TGCGCCAGCAGCTTGGCGGGGGGATACTCCTACAATGAGCAGTTCTTC; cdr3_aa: CASSLAGGYSYNEQFF
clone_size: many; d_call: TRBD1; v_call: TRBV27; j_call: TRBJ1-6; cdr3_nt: TGTGCCAGCGGACAACAGGGGGCTCATTCACCCCTCCACTTT; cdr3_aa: CASGQQGAHSPLHF
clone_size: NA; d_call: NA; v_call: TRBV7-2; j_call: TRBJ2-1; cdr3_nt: TGTGCCAGCAGCCTGAGCCCCCGGCAGTTCTTC; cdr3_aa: CASSLSPRQFF
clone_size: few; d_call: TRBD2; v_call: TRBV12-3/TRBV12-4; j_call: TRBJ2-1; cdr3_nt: TGTGCCAGCAGTTTATCCCGCCGGGGACTAGCGGGAGGCCAATCCTACAATGAGCAGTTCTTC; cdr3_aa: CASSLSRRGLAGGQSYNEQFF
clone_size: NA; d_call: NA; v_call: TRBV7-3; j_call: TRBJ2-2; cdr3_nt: TGTGCCAGCAGCACGAGCGTCTTAGGGCGGGCCGGGGAGCTGTTTTTT; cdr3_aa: CASSTSVLGRAGELFF
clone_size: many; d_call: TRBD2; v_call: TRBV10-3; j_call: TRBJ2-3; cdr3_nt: TGTGCCATCAGTGAATTGCGGGAGCTCGCAGATACGCAGTATTTT; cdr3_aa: CAISELRELADTQYF
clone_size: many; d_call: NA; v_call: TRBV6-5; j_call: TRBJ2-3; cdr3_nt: TGTGCCAGCAGTTACCCGAGCCTCGGGACAGATACGCAGTATTTT; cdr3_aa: CASSYPSLGTDTQYF
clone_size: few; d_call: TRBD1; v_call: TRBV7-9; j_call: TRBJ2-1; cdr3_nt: TGTGCCAGCAGCTTCCGGCGGGACAGGACTACGCACAATGAGCAGTTCTTC; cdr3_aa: CASSFRRDRTTHNEQFF
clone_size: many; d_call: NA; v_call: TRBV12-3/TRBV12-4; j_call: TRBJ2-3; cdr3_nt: TGTGCCAGCAGTTTACAGGGCGCAGCTCGCACAGATACGCAGTATTTT; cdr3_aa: CASSLQGAARTDTQYF
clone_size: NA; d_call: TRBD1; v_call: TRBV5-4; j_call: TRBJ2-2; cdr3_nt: TGTGCCAGCAGCCCTATGGGACAGGGGGCCGACGGGGAGCTGTTTTTT; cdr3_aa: CASSPMGQGADGELFF